This passage covers 27 T cell receptor beta chains from one sample sequenced in a study of Tregs in tolerant kidney transplant recipients. Assay: immunoSEQ multiplex PCR; the TCRdb copy retains only in-frame clones and omits some. The sample has tens of thousands of clones, approximately 90% seen once. Sequencing used Tregs from blood, obtained before the transplant. All receptors derive from a human donor who received a combined kidney and bone marrow transplant.

In its sample, this clone was seen once. The chain combines TRBV19 with TRBJ2-3, with D possibly being TRBD1 (5 bases). Germline lookup yields CDR1 LNHDA and CDR2 SQIVND (reference sequence). The length of the CDR3 is 14 residues. V dropped 3 bases and J dropped 0 bases, with 7 bases sitting between them. The CDR3 loop is CASSIQGSTDTQYF. In DNA form, the CDR3 reads TGTGCCAGTAGTATCCAGGGAAGCACAGATACGCAGTATTTT.

This rearrangement joins TRBV16 to TRBJ2-6; no firm D call. The CDR3 spans 14 residues. Trimming pared 3 bases from V and 9 bases from J, leaving 12 bases between. Germline V gene sequence: CDR1 KGHSY, CDR2 FQNENV. CDR3 sequence: CASSQSPGDNVLTF. In DNA, the CDR3 is TGTGCCAGCAGCCAGTCCCCTGGAGACAACGTCCTGACTTTC.

The chain recombines TRBV18 with TRBJ2-2; 12 bases are shared with TRBD2. Trimming at V came to 5 bases and at J to 7 bases, leaving 5 bases not matched to a gene. Germline V gene lookup returns CDR1 KGHSH and CDR2 LQKENI. The CDR3 consists of 15 residues. CDR3 sequence: CASSSGLAGIGELFF. The CDR3 coding sequence is TGTGCCAGCTCAAGTGGACTAGCGGGAATCGGGGAGCTGTTTTTT.

V gene TRBV28 combines with J gene TRBJ2-2, with TRBD2 matching over 7 bases. Trimming removed 6 bases from V and 4 bases from J; junction bases left unmatched: 8. The CDR3 spans 15 residues. CDR1 and CDR2 (germline): MDHEN, SYDVKM. CDR3 sequence: CASSRGLVVTGELFF. The DNA for the CDR3 is TGTGCCAGCAGCCGAGGACTAGTGGTCACCGGGGAGCTGTTTTTT. Full variable domain (remainder filled in from reference TRBV28 and TRBJ2-2): DVKVTQSSRYLVKRTGEKVFLECVQDMDHENMFWYRQDPGLGLRLIYFSYDVKMKEKGDIPEGYSVSREKKERFSLILESASTNQTSMYLCASSRGLVVTGELFFGEGSRLTVL.

This clone was observed once. Other nucleotide sequences from this sample produce the same CDR3. V is TRBV15 and J is TRBJ1-4, with TRBD1 matching over 7 bases. Germline loops: CDR1 LNHNV, CDR2 YYDKDF (reference sequence). The CDR3 is 14 amino acids. V lost 1 base to trimming and J lost 8 bases; unmatched junction nucleotides: 4. The CDR3 is CATSRGQGNEKLFF. In DNA, the CDR3 is TGTGCCACCAGCAGAGGACAGGGTAACGAAAAACTGTTTTTT.

The chain is built from TRBV5-1 and TRBJ2-1; D may match TRBD1 or TRBD2 (6 bases each). V gave up 0 bases and J gave up 13 bases, with 17 bases separating them. The CDR3 consists of 14 residues. The germline V gene encodes CDR1 SGHRS and CDR2 YFSETQ. CDR3 sequence: CASSLGEGGRGQFF. The CDR3 bases are TGCGCCAGCAGCTTGGGAGAGGGAGGCAGGGGCCAGTTCTTC.

This clone was counted a single time. Other DNA sequences in the sample encode the same CDR3. This chain joins TRBV6-6 and TRBJ2-5; 7 bases align to TRBD1. Trimming cost V 2 bases and J 5 bases; bases outside gene matches: 5. The CDR3 has 14 residues. CDR1 is MNHNY and CDR2 is SVGAGI in the germline V gene (reference sequence). The CDR3 spells CASSYNRGGETQYF. In DNA form, the CDR3 reads TGTGCCAGCAGTTACAACAGGGGTGGGGAGACCCAGTACTTC.

About this clone itself: One end of the junction fails to match germline, which may point to a read error. V is TRBV11-3 and J is TRBJ2-5; a possible D gene is TRBD2 (6 bases). Germline CDR1 is SGHNT and CDR2 is YENEEA. The CDR3 has 12 residues. CDR3 residues: CASSLEAGTVNF. CDR3 DNA sequence: TGTGCCAGCAGCTTAGAGGCCGGGACTGTTAACTTC. Together with reference TRBV11-3 and TRBJ2-5, the CDR3 gives the full variable domain: EAGVVQSPRYKIIEKKQPVAFWCNPISGHNTLYWYLQNLGQGPELLIRYENEEAVDDSQLPKDRFSAERLKGVDSTLKIQPAELGDSAVYLCASSLEAGTVNFGPGTRLLVL.

The chain couples TRBV15 to TRBJ2-2, with a weak D call TRBD2 (5 bases). V was pared by 3 bases and J by 0 bases, with 11 bases between. CDR1 and CDR2 from the germline V gene are LNHNV and YYDKDF (reference sequence). The CDR3 spans 16 residues. The CDR3: CATSRGSRPNTGELFF. The CDR3 DNA follows: TGTGCCACCAGCAGGGGGAGTCGACCGAACACCGGGGAGCTGTTTTTT.

This clone was seen just once. This rearrangement joins TRBV21-1 to TRBJ2-3. TRBV21-1 is a recognized pseudogene. This CDR3 is 16 amino acids long. The CDR3 loop reads CASSAPPLKDLDTQYF. DNA of the CDR3: TGTGCCAGCAGCGCGCCTCCTTTGAAGGATTTAGATACGCAGTATTTT.

This chain links TRBV5-4 with TRBJ2-3; the D gene could be TRBD1 or TRBD2 (6 bases each). The germline V gene encodes CDR1 SGHNT and CDR2 YYREEE (reference sequence). This CDR3 region has 15 residues. Trimming took off 4 bases at V and 0 bases at J, with 12 bases between the two ends. The CDR3 is CASSEGGSSTDTQYF. CDR3 bases: TGTGCCAGCAGCGAGGGGGGCTCGAGCACAGATACGCAGTATTTT.

The gene calls are TRBV5-1 and TRBJ2-7; 12 bases are a match to TRBD2. In germline, CDR1 is SGHRS, CDR2 YFSETQ. The CDR3 has 15 residues. The trim removed 4 bases at V and 6 bases at J, leaving 8 bases unmatched. CDR3 protein: CASSKSSGRASEQYF. DNA for the CDR3: TGCGCCAGCAGCAAGTCTAGCGGGAGGGCCAGCGAGCAGTACTTC.

The genes are TRBV25-1 and TRBJ2-1; 8 positions agree with TRBD2. This CDR3 has 15 residues. The junction had 5 bases not matched to a gene; V was cut back by 7 bases and J by 0 bases. The V gene's germline CDR1 is MGHDK and CDR2 SYGVNS. Here the CDR3 reads CASTRTSSSYNEQFF. As DNA, the CDR3 is TGTGCCAGCACCCGGACTAGCAGCTCCTACAATGAGCAGTTCTTC. The full variable domain, with the rest looked up from reference TRBV25-1 and TRBJ2-1, is EADIYQTPRYLVIGTGKKITLECSQTMGHDKMYWYQQDPGMELHLIHYSYGVNSTEKGDLSSESTVSRIRTEHFPLTLESARPSHTSQYLCASTRTSSSYNEQFFGPGTRLTVL.

The chain links TRBV14 to TRBJ2-3; weak D call: TRBD1 (5 bases). V lost 8 bases, J lost 5 bases, and 20 bases lay in between. Germline V gives CDR1 SGHDN, CDR2 FVKESK. The CDR3 length is 15 residues. CDR3 loop: CASLKGVRWGDTQYF. The CDR3 nucleotides read TGTGCCAGCTTGAAAGGGGTTAGATGGGGAGATACGCAGTATTTT.

The chain recombines TRBV19 with TRBJ1-2, with 10 bases matching TRBD1. Germline CDR1 reads LNHDA; CDR2 reads SQIVND (reference sequence). The junction had 4 bases not matched to a gene; V was cut back by 6 bases and J by 3 bases. The CDR3 runs 14 residues. CDR3 bases: TGTGCCAGTAGGTCGACAGGGGGCTACTATGGCTACACCTTC. Translation gives CASRSTGGYYGYTF. Together with reference TRBV19 and TRBJ1-2, the CDR3 gives the full variable domain: DGGITQSPKYLFRKEGQNVTLSCEQNLNHDAMYWYRQDPGQGLRLIYYSQIVNDFQKGDIAEGYSVSREKKESFPLTVTSAQKNPTAFYLCASRSTGGYYGYTFGSGTRLTVV.

The rearrangement uses TRBV18 and TRBJ1-1, with D unresolved. The V end lost 0 bases, the J end lost 1 base, and 3 bases lay between the germline ends. The CDR3 is 13 residues long. Per germline, CDR1 KGHSH and CDR2 LQKENI. In nucleotides, the CDR3 is TGTGCCAGCTCACCACCTAAGAACACTGAAGCTTTCTTT. Amino acid sequence: CASSPPKNTEAFF.

The CDR3 DNA reads as TGTGCCAGCAGCTTAGAGGGATCTAACACTGAAGCTTTCTTT. Residues: CASSLEGSNTEAFF. The rearrangement uses TRBV11-2 and TRBJ1-1; D unresolved. Trimming stripped 0 bases from V and 2 bases from J, with 7 bases between. The germline V gene encodes CDR1 SGHAT and CDR2 FQNNGV. The CDR3 is 14 amino acids.

Concerning this clone: A read error may produce the germline difference seen at one junction end. This chain joins TRBV28 and TRBJ1-1; D is perhaps TRBD1 (6 bases). This CDR3 spans 12 amino acids. Germline V gene lookup returns CDR1 MDHEN and CDR2 SYDVKM. The CDR3 spells CASSLFRTETYF. CDR3 sequence (DNA): TGTGCCAGCAGTTTATTTCGGACAGAGACGTACTTT.

The count of this clone is one. The V and J genes are TRBV19 and TRBJ2-1; D is unclear. CDR1 is LNHDA, CDR2 SQIVND, per germline (reference sequence). The V end lost 5 bases, the J end lost 0 bases, and 14 bases lay between the germline ends. CDR3 length: 16 residues. Here the CDR3 DNA reads TGTGCCAGTAGTTCTGGGTTTAGTTACTCCTACAATGAGCAGTTCTTC. Protein product: CASSSGFSYSYNEQFF.

The CDR3 reads CAIRTGQNSYEQYF. For the CDR3, the DNA is TGTGCCATCAGAACAGGACAGAATTCCTACGAGCAGTACTTC. The chain couples TRBV10-3 to TRBJ2-7; perhaps TRBD1 as D (6 bases). Germline V gene sequence: CDR1 ENHRY, CDR2 SYGVKD. The V end was cut by 6 bases, the J end by 1 base, with 13 bases between. The CDR3 has 14 residues.

This chain connects TRBV19 to TRBJ1-2; 8 bases map to TRBD1. Per the germline V gene, CDR1 is LNHDA and CDR2 is SQIVND (reference sequence). This CDR3 contains 13 residues. V trimming: 7 bases; J trimming: 14 bases; junction bases outside the gene matches: 15. CDR3 DNA sequence: TGTGCCAGTACCCCAGGGGGCTATATGGCTACAACCTTC. As protein: CASTPGGYMATTF.

The rearrangement links TRBV11-1 to TRBJ2-2; D unresolved. This CDR3 spans 14 amino acids. The ends were cut back, 0 bases at V and 3 bases at J, with 5 bases in the middle. CDR1 SGHAT and CDR2 FQDESV come from the germline V gene (reference sequence). The CDR3 spells CASSLASYTGELFF. For the CDR3, the DNA is TGTGCCAGCAGCTTAGCGAGTTACACCGGGGAGCTGTTTTTT.

The rearrangement links TRBV6-6 to TRBJ1-1; unclear D gene. The germline V gene encodes CDR1 MNHNY and CDR2 SVGAGI (reference sequence). The CDR3 is made up of 15 amino acids. V was trimmed by 7 bases and J by 0 bases, leaving 15 bases between them. The CDR3 nucleotides are TGTGCCAGCACAGTCGGGAATGGGATGAACACTGAAGCTTTCTTT. It translates to CASTVGNGMNTEAFF.

The chain carries TRBV6-5 and TRBJ2-1, with 10 bases that match TRBD2. CDR3 length equals 14 residues. CDR1 and CDR2 (germline): MNHEY, SVGAGI. J gave up 10 bases and V 4 bases, and 7 bases lay outside the gene matches. CDR3 sequence (DNA): TGTGCCAGCAGTTCAGCCATTAGCGGGAGGGAGCAGTTCTTC. Amino acids: CASSSAISGREQFF.

The chain joins TRBV5-4 to TRBJ2-7; possibly TRBD2 for D (6 bases). The V end was cut by 0 bases, the J end by 4 bases, with 14 bases between. The CDR3 runs to 15 residues. Germline CDR1 SGHNT, CDR2 YYREEE (reference sequence). In DNA form, the CDR3 reads TGTGCCAGCAGCTTGGGGGGCGGGGAGGTGTACGAGCAGTACTTC. Protein sequence: CASSLGGGEVYEQYF.

This clone was seen just once. A read error is likely, as this CDR3 ends without the conserved phenylalanine or tryptophan. The DNA is omitted, as the CDR3 cannot be located on it reliably, and the CDR3 follows TCRdb's listing. The rearrangement joins TRBV12-1 to TRBJ1-2. TRBV12-1 is a listed pseudogene. The CDR3 contains 14 residues when both ends are counted. The CDR3 here is CASSFVWCSGGYTS.

V is TRBV20-1 and J is TRBJ2-7; D is ambiguous. Germline loops: CDR1 DFQATT, CDR2 SNEGSKA (reference sequence). Trimming shortened V by 4 bases and J by 7 bases, and 8 bases separated the two germline ends. The CDR3 is 10 amino acids. As DNA, the CDR3 is TGCAGTGCTATCCAGCGAGAGCAGTACTTC. This gives the protein CSAIQREQYF.